This T cell receptor (beta chain) was captured by sequencing in a study of CD8 T cells in ankylosing spondylitis. MiXCR, run by TCRdb on the 5' RACE reads, gives a single entry per CDR3 protein. The sample lists fewer than 350,000 distinct CDR3 sequences, roughly 11% occurring once. Unmatched junction bases numbered 12, after V lost 4 bases and J lost 5 bases. The germline V gene has CDR1 SEHNR and CDR2 FQNEAQ (reference sequence). This CDR3 region has 16 residues. In this sample, this clonotype turned up many times. Its antigen is unknown. General study findings and limits: Blood of patients with ankylosing spondylitis appeared to be characterized by a TCR beta motif of several highly homologous variants.

V and J are TRBV7-9 and TRBJ2-7, with TRBD2 matching over 9 bases. This clonotype originated in a female donor with ankylosing spondylitis or in good health (not recorded which). Sample: blood, either unsorted or a sorted T cell fraction (not recorded which). The CDR3 sequence is CASSSYLIAGENEQYF. The CDR3 nucleotides read TGTGCCAGCAGCTCATACCTTATAGCGGGAGAAAACGAGCAGTACTTC.